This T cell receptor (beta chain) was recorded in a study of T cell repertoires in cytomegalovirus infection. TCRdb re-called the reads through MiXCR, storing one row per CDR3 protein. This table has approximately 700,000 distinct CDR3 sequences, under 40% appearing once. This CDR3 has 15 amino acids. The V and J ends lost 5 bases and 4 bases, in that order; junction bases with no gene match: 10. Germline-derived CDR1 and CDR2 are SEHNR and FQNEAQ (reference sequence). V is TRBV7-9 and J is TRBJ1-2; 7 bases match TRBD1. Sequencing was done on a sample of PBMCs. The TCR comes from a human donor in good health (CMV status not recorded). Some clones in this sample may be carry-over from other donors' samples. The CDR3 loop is CASSPDTRQGYGYTF. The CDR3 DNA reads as TGTGCCAGCAGCCCGGATACTAGACAGGGCTATGGCTACACCTTC.